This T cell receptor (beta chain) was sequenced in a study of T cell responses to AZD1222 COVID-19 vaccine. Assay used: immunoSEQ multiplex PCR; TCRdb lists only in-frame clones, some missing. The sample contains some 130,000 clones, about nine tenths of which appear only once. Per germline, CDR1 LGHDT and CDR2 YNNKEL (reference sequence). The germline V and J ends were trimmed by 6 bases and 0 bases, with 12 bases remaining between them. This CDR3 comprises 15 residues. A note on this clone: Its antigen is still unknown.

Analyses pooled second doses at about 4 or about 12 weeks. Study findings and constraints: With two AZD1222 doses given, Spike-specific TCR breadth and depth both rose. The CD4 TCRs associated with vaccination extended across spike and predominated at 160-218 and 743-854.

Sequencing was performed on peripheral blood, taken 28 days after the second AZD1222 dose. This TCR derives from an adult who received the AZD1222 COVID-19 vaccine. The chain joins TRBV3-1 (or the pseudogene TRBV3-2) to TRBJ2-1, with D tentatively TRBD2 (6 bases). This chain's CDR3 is CASRRDGSSYNEQFF. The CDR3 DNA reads TGTGCCAGCAGACGGGACGGGAGCTCCTACAATGAGCAGTTCTTC.